Below are 32 T cell receptor beta chains sequenced from a single sample in a study of cytomegalovirus exposure and HLA in healthy donors. This PCR relied on a set of 60 Vbeta primers and 13 Jbeta primers. Using immunoSEQ multiplex PCR, the repertoire was profiled, and TCRdb retains in-frame clones only, with some absent. The sample contains around 78,000 clones, around 80% of which appear only once. The sequenced material came from PBMCs. Receptor source: a male donor in good health and CMV-seronegative.

In its sample, this clone was seen a few times. The chain uses TRBV11-1 and TRBJ2-5, with D perhaps matching TRBD1 (5 bases). V gave up 2 bases and J gave up 7 bases, with 17 bases separating them. The CDR3 consists of 15 residues. Germline V gene sequence: CDR1 SGHAT, CDR2 FQDESV (reference sequence). The chain's CDR3 is CASSLFQGSVSTQYF. CDR3 DNA sequence: TGTGCCAGCAGCTTATTCCAGGGATCAGTTTCGACCCAGTACTTC.

The gene calls are TRBV6-1 and TRBJ2-1; 9 bases are a match to TRBD1. Losses at the gene ends were 3 bases for V and 8 bases for J; bases not matched to a gene: 11. The length of the CDR3 is 16 residues. Germline CDR1 and CDR2: MNHNS and SASEGT. The CDR3 loop is CASSDQPGQGVDEQFF. Written as DNA, the CDR3 is TGTGCCAGCAGTGATCAACCGGGACAGGGCGTCGATGAGCAGTTCTTC.

The V call is TRBV9, the J call TRBJ1-2; D is uncertain. V was clipped by 2 bases and J by 8 bases, with 19 bases between them. The CDR3 runs to 15 residues. Germline V gene lookup returns CDR1 SGDLS and CDR2 YYNGEE. The CDR3 is CASSVKSTLGGGYTF. For the CDR3, the DNA is TGTGCCAGCAGCGTGAAATCGACTCTCGGTGGAGGCTACACCTTC. Filled out from reference TRBV9 and TRBJ1-2, the complete variable domain reads DSGVTQTPKHLITATGQRVTLRCSPRSGDLSVYWYQQSLDQGLQFLIQYYNGEERAKGNILERFSAQQFPDLHSELNLSSLELGDSALYFCASSVKSTLGGGYTFGSGTRLTVV.

V and J are TRBV5-1 and TRBJ1-2; 7 nucleotides agree with TRBD1. This CDR3 is built from 14 residues. V shed 4 bases, J shed 3 bases, and the junction held 6 bases outside the gene matches. Germline values: CDR1 SGHRS, CDR2 YFSETQ. CDR3 in amino acids: CASSPFDRDYGYTF. The CDR3 DNA is TGCGCCAGCAGCCCATTCGACAGGGACTATGGCTACACCTTC.

The gene calls are TRBV4-1 and TRBJ1-1; D is ambiguous. This CDR3 comprises 15 residues. Germline loops: CDR1 MGHRA, CDR2 YSYEKL. V dropped 5 bases and J dropped 0 bases, with 13 bases sitting between them. CDR3 bases: TGCGCCAGCAGCTCTTATGGAGGCATGAACACTGAAGCTTTCTTT. The encoded protein is CASSSYGGMNTEAFF.

The chain links TRBV5-1 to TRBJ1-2; D might be TRBD1 (6 bases). The ends were cut back, 4 bases at V and 4 bases at J, with 17 bases in the middle. Germline CDR1 and CDR2: SGHRS and YFSETQ. The CDR3 runs 15 residues. The CDR3 is CASSPEGGRGYGYTF. The CDR3 coding sequence is TGCGCCAGCAGCCCGGAGGGGGGGCGCGGCTATGGCTACACCTTC.

The chain joins TRBV30 to TRBJ2-4; D unresolved. The ends were cut back, 0 bases at V and 4 bases at J, with 4 bases in the middle. Germline V lookup: CDR1 GTSNPN, CDR2 SVGIG (reference sequence). The CDR3 covers 12 residues. CDR3 residues: CAWSVEKNIQYF. The CDR3, as DNA: TGTGCCTGGAGTGTGGAGAAAAACATTCAGTACTTC.

This clone was recorded only once. This chain joins TRBV29-1 and TRBJ1-5; D not resolved. Germline CDR1 reads SQVTM; CDR2 reads ANQGSEA. This CDR3 spans 15 amino acids. V was trimmed by 2 bases and J by 2 bases, leaving 13 bases between them. This chain's CDR3 is CSVESGSGGNQPQHF. The CDR3 DNA is TGCAGCGTTGAATCCGGGTCTGGCGGCAATCAGCCCCAGCATTTT.

The gene calls are TRBV19 and TRBJ1-2; D perhaps matches TRBD1 (5 bases). The CDR3 has 14 amino acids. V dropped 3 bases and J dropped 7 bases, with 15 bases sitting between them. Germline loops: CDR1 LNHDA, CDR2 SQIVND (reference sequence). Here the CDR3 reads CASSIRGRAVGYTF. CDR3 DNA sequence: TGTGCCAGTAGTATCCGTGGCAGGGCGGTTGGCTACACCTTC. Drawing the rest from reference TRBV19 and TRBJ1-2, the complete variable domain is DGGITQSPKYLFRKEGQNVTLSCEQNLNHDAMYWYRQDPGQGLRLIYYSQIVNDFQKGDIAEGYSVSREKKESFPLTVTSAQKNPTAFYLCASSIRGRAVGYTFGSGTRLTVV.

In this sample, this clone turned up a few times. The CDR3 sequence: CASSQRTSGSSYEQYF. The CDR3, as DNA: TGTGCCAGCAGTCAAAGGACTAGCGGAAGCTCCTACGAGCAGTACTTC. The chain is built from TRBV6-6 and TRBJ2-7; 10 positions match TRBD2. Germline CDR1 and CDR2: MNHNY and SVGAGI (reference sequence). The CDR3 has 16 amino acids. The trim removed 5 bases at V and 0 bases at J, leaving 7 bases unmatched.

Here the CDR3 DNA reads TGCGCCAGCAGCCAAGGTAATAGCGACGAGCAGTTCTTC. This translates into CASSQGNSDEQFF. The rearrangement uses TRBV4-3 and TRBJ2-1; D might be TRBD2 (5 bases). V lost 1 base and J 10 bases, leaving 11 bases between the germline ends. CDR1 is LGHNA and CDR2 is YSLEER in the germline V gene. The CDR3 loop spans 13 amino acids.

The V gene is TRBV7-2, the J gene TRBJ1-4; 10 bases match TRBD1. The CDR3 has 15 residues. Germline trimming cut 1 base from V and 10 bases from J; bases unmatched to any gene: 6. The germline gives CDR1 SGHTA, CDR2 FQGNSA. The chain's CDR3 is CASSLVGTGVGKLFF. The CDR3, as DNA: TGTGCCAGCAGCTTAGTCGGGACAGGGGTGGGAAAACTGTTTTTT.

This clone was recorded only once. This rearrangement joins TRBV6-5 to TRBJ2-5; D not certain. The CDR3 totals 15 residues. The V gene's germline CDR1 is MNHEY and CDR2 SVGAGI. Trimming took 0 bases from V and 5 from J, leaving 13 bases between them. CDR3 nucleotide sequence: TGTGCCAGCAGTTACTCCCGGGTTAGGTCGGAGACCCAGTACTTC. Its translation: CASSYSRVRSETQYF.

Written as DNA, the CDR3 is TGTGCCAGCAGTTTTAGCGGGGGCGCTGATACGCAGTATTTT. The encoded protein is CASSFSGGADTQYF. The rearrangement joins TRBV6-4 to TRBJ2-3; 9 positions agree with TRBD2. Per germline, CDR1 MRHNA and CDR2 SNTAGT. The CDR3 is 14 amino acids. The V and J ends lost 5 bases and 6 bases, in that order; junction bases with no gene match: 6.

The chain recombines TRBV18 with TRBJ2-5, with a tentative D call TRBD2 (6 bases). Trimming took off 2 bases at V and 4 bases at J, with 8 bases between the two ends. Germline V CDR1 and CDR2: KGHSH, LQKENI. The CDR3 is 13 residues long. The CDR3 region has the DNA TGTGCCAGCTCACCAACTAGCCCAGAGACCCAGTACTTC. Protein sequence: CASSPTSPETQYF.

About this clone itself: An end of the junction differs from the germline gene, which may be a read error. The rearrangement joins TRBV19 to TRBJ2-3; no reliable D call. Germline lookup yields CDR1 LNHDA and CDR2 SQIVND (reference sequence). This CDR3 is 16 amino acids long. CDR3 in amino acids: CASSPNDQPGTDAQYF. In nucleotides, the CDR3 is TGTGCCAGTAGTCCTAATGACCAACCCGGTACAGATGCGCAGTATTTT.

This chain uses TRBV28 with TRBJ2-5; TRBD2 aligns across 9 bases. J gave up 4 bases and V 7 bases, and 4 bases lay outside the gene matches. This CDR3 has 13 amino acids. Germline loops: CDR1 MDHEN, CDR2 SYDVKM. The CDR3 sequence: CASTTLAGETQYF. The CDR3 DNA sequence: TGTGCCAGCACTACACTAGCGGGAGAGACCCAGTACTTC. Combining the CDR3 with reference TRBV28 and TRBJ2-5 gives the whole variable domain DVKVTQSSRYLVKRTGEKVFLECVQDMDHENMFWYRQDPGLGLRLIYFSYDVKMKEKGDIPEGYSVSREKKERFSLILESASTNQTSMYLCASTTLAGETQYFGPGTRLLVL.

This chain links TRBV4-1 with TRBJ2-5, with no clear D. The end of the DNA is better explained by TRBJ2-7, so the J call may be wrong. The CDR3 length is 15 residues. Germline CDR1 and CDR2: MGHRA and YSYEKL. CDR3 sequence: CASSQDGGDTYEQYF. CDR3 nucleotide sequence: TGCGCCAGCAGCCAAGATGGCGGTGATACCTACGAGCAGTACTTC.

The chain combines TRBV6-6 with TRBJ2-3; TRBD1 agrees at 8 bases. Germline V CDR1 and CDR2: MNHNY, SVGAGI (reference sequence). The CDR3 totals 15 residues. V dropped 5 bases and J dropped 3; count of bases not matched to a gene: 7. The CDR3 here is CASSKTGDTTDTQYF. The DNA for the CDR3 is TGTGCCAGCAGTAAGACAGGGGATACAACAGATACGCAGTATTTT.

The chain joins TRBV6-1 to TRBJ1-3; D is ambiguous. Trimming left V 0 bases short and J 4 bases short, with 13 bases between. The length of the CDR3 is 16 residues. The V gene's germline CDR1 is MNHNS and CDR2 SASEGT. CDR3 loop: CASSEAFLAGGNTIYF. The CDR3 DNA reads TGTGCCAGCAGTGAAGCTTTTCTGGCAGGAGGAAACACCATATATTTT.

The rearrangement links TRBV28 to TRBJ2-1; a possible D gene is TRBD2 (5 bases). Between the trimmed V and J ends, which lost 7 bases and 6 bases, there was a span of 13 bases. The CDR3 sequence is 13 residues long. CDR1 MDHEN and CDR2 SYDVKM come from the germline V gene. The CDR3 protein is CASKLVWGNEQFF. CDR3 nucleotide sequence: TGTGCCAGCAAACTAGTATGGGGCAATGAGCAGTTCTTC.

This clone showed up just once. J is TRBJ1-4 and V is TRBV7-9; D ambiguous. The ends were cut back, 7 bases at V and 3 bases at J, with 12 bases in the middle. The V gene's germline CDR1 is SEHNR and CDR2 FQNEAQ (reference sequence). CDR3 length: 14 residues. The CDR3: CASTPGRSNEKLFF. The CDR3 bases are TGTGCCAGCACCCCTGGGAGGTCTAATGAAAAACTGTTTTTT. The variable domain in full, with the rest retrieved from reference TRBV7-9 and TRBJ1-4, is DTGVSQNPRHKITKRGQNVTFRCDPISEHNRLYWYRQTLGQGPEFLTYFQNEAQLEKSRLLSDRFSAERPKGSFSTLEIQRTEQGDSAMYLCASTPGRSNEKLFFGSGTQLSVL.

V usage is TRBV28 and J usage is TRBJ2-3; D is perhaps TRBD2 (6 bases). The germline gives CDR1 MDHEN, CDR2 SYDVKM. Trimming removed 3 bases from V and 0 bases from J, with 13 bases in between. This CDR3 contains 16 residues. The CDR3 protein is CASSFRHSGSTDTQYF. CDR3 DNA sequence: TGTGCCAGCAGTTTCCGTCACAGCGGGAGCACAGATACGCAGTATTTT.

For this clone: Other nucleotide sequences in the sample specify the same CDR3. The J gene is TRBJ1-2, the V gene TRBV29-1, with a tentative D call TRBD1 (6 bases). CDR1 is SQVTM, CDR2 ANQGSEA, per germline. This CDR3 is 13 amino acids long. V was trimmed by 7 bases and J by 8 bases, leaving 20 bases between them. DNA of the CDR3: TGCAGCGCGGCGCTCAGGGGATTTGGGGGCTACACCTTC. Translating gives CSAALRGFGGYTF.

This clone was picked up a small number of times. V is TRBV5-4 and J is TRBJ2-3, with 10 bases matching TRBD2. Germline CDR1 reads SGHNT; CDR2 reads YYREEE (reference sequence). Germline trimming cut 0 bases from V and 6 bases from J; bases unmatched to any gene: 7. The CDR3 is 16 residues long. The CDR3 protein is CASSLGLAGGEDTQYF. Written as DNA, the CDR3 is TGTGCCAGCAGCTTGGGACTAGCGGGTGGGGAGGATACGCAGTATTTT.

The sample holds one count of this clone. An end of the junction does not agree with germline; a read error may underlie this. V gene TRBV5-1 combines with J gene TRBJ1-2; TRBD1 matches at 9 bases. Per germline, CDR1 SGHRS and CDR2 YFSETQ. The CDR3 length is 13 residues. CDR3 in DNA: TGCGCCAGCAGCTTGGACAGGGGGCCGTTCTATGGCTTC. Translated, it gives CASSLDRGPFYGF.

In its sample, this clone was seen a few times. V usage is TRBV6-6 and J usage is TRBJ1-3; 7 bases line up with TRBD1. The CDR3 has 14 residues. V shed 5 bases, J shed 2 bases, and the junction held 3 bases outside the gene matches. The V gene's germline CDR1 is MNHNY and CDR2 SVGAGI (reference sequence). CDR3 DNA sequence: TGTGCCAGCAGTCTACAGGGGACTGGAAACACCATATATTTT. This codes for CASSLQGTGNTIYF.

The CDR3 sequence is CASSQTPQGIGGYTF. CDR3 coding DNA: TGCGCCAGCAGCCAAACCCCGCAGGGAATAGGTGGCTACACCTTC. V and J are TRBV4-1 and TRBJ1-2; weak D call: TRBD1 (5 bases). Per germline, CDR1 MGHRA and CDR2 YSYEKL. Between the trimmed V and J ends, which lost 2 bases and 7 bases, there was a span of 17 bases. The CDR3 spans 15 residues.

The chain carries TRBV5-1 and TRBJ2-3, with D possibly being TRBD2 (7 bases). The CDR3 is 16 amino acids. In germline, CDR1 is SGHRS, CDR2 YFSETQ. The V gene lost 5 bases and the J gene lost 1 base, with 17 bases spanning the gap. The CDR3 sequence: CASRKGGDPRTDTQYF. Here the CDR3 DNA reads TGCGCCAGCAGGAAAGGGGGGGATCCTCGCACAGATACGCAGTATTTT. The full variable domain, its missing parts supplied by reference TRBV5-1 and TRBJ2-3, is KAGVTQTPRYLIKTRGQQVTLSCSPISGHRSVSWYQQTPGQGLQFLFEYFSETQRNKGNFPGRFSGRQFSNSRSEMNVSTLELGDSALYLCASRKGGDPRTDTQYFGPGTRLTVL.

The J gene is TRBJ2-3, the V gene TRBV21-1; whether TRBD2, the table's D call, matches the DNA was not checked. TRBV21-1 is designated a pseudogene. This CDR3 has 17 amino acids. CDR3 region: CASSKLQLAGEVDTQYF. CDR3 nucleotide sequence: TGTGCCAGCAGCAAACTCCAGCTAGCGGGGGAAGTAGATACGCAGTATTTT.

This sequence joins TRBV10-3 and TRBJ2-1; 11 nucleotides agree with TRBD2. The CDR3 runs to 15 residues. V shed 6 bases and J 3 bases; nucleotides not matched to a gene: 4. Germline V lookup: CDR1 ENHRY, CDR2 SYGVKD. CDR3 in DNA: TGTGCCATCAGGACTAGCGGGATTAACTACAATGAGCAGTTCTTC. Its translation: CAIRTSGINYNEQFF.

The V gene is TRBV6-6, the J gene TRBJ1-2; 8 nucleotides line up with TRBD1. The junction had 5 bases not matched to a gene; V was cut back by 6 bases and J by 8 bases. This CDR3 comprises 12 residues. The germline CDR1 and CDR2 sequences are MNHNY and SVGAGI (reference sequence). CDR3 protein: CASSGTGGGYTF. CDR3 nucleotides: TGTGCCAGCAGCGGGACAGGCGGGGGCTACACCTTC.